This record concerns one TCR beta chain sequence. These data belong to a study of monozygotic twins with inflammatory bowel disease. The CDR3 is 15 residues long. Per germline, CDR1 SGDLS and CDR2 YYNGEE. TCRdb re-called the 5' RACE reads, yielding one record per CDR3 amino acid sequence without DNA. The sample includes over 110,000 distinct CDR3 sequences. The TCR originated in a human donor with ulcerative colitis or Crohn's disease, or a healthy co-twin of an affected twin (not recorded which). The sequencing input was blood. The chain combines TRBV9 with TRBJ1-5. The CDR3 here is CASSVLPDLNQPQHF.